This T cell receptor (beta chain) was recovered during a study of blood T cell repertoires in COVID-19 (dated by TCRdb to the early 2020s). Study-level background: Collaborator samples came from the United States, Italy and Spain and covered acute and convalescent phases of COVID-19. The prospective study material was composed of cDNA or gDNA derived from T cells, B-cell-depleted T cells, or PBMCs. The dataset comprised deeply sampled blood TCRbeta repertoires from subjects exposed to, actively infected with, or recovered from COVID-19. The repertoires were made available in a free public database intended to serve as a resource for research on the immune response to SARS-CoV-2. The samples were drawn from the first 160 participants of the ongoing ImmuneRACE study and from 950 to 1,500 subjects provided by 6 global collaborators. A de-identified subject ID, COVID-19 status, age in years and sex were almost always included in the sample metadata. HLA class I and class II types, where available, came from metadata supplied by the sample provider rather than from assay-based typing.

TCRbeta CDR3 regions were amplified from genomic DNA by means of the immunoSEQ Assay, a bias-controlled multiplex PCR. As for the authors' bioinformatics: Within the assay, amplification of reference gene primers was used to estimate how many nucleated cells each sample contained. To quantify the absolute abundance of each unique TCRbeta CDR3 rearrangement, sequence reads were collapsed and filtered. For each sample, productive Simpson clonality was calculated by taking the square root of Simpson's diversity index across productive rearrangements. TCRdb re-hosts the immuneACCESS table, in-frame sequences only. Its copies lack some clones; in the studies checked, an unresolved V gene accounts for under half of them, and the cause for the rest is not known. The V and J calls and clone size are taken from that table; D and trimming were inferred from the DNA. The sample records around 60,000 clones, roughly 90% of which are singletons. The ten largest account for roughly 9.2% of the sample.

The collaborating institutions used their own protocols to collect whole blood in K2EDTA tubes. For TCRbeta analysis, collaborators shipped samples in one of three forms: frozen whole blood, isolated PBMCs, or DNA extracted from either of those sample types. A note on this clone: Its antigen is still unknown. Base quality data are lacking; no much larger clone is found one base away.

In the germline V gene (reference sequence), CDR1 corresponds to GTSNPN and CDR2 to SVGIG. V drops 4 bases and J drops 5 bases, leaving 5 bases in between. The CDR3 has 11 amino acids, counting the end cysteine and phenylalanine. The read is trimmed to its CDR3 DNA, 33 bases read in frame from base 1. On the study overall, not on this receptor specifically: The quantity of clinical and demographic metadata differed by source and by participant and was supplied without curation.

This TCR derives from an elderly woman with active COVID-19. The chain is made from TRBV30 and TRBJ2-2; no D gene call is confident. Sequenced: peripheral blood. This receptor has the CDR3 CAWIGTGELFF. In nucleotides, the sequence is TGTGCCTGGATCGGGACCGGGGAGCTGTTTTTT.